The next 9 T cell receptor beta chains were all read from a single sample in a study of T cell responses to AZD1222 COVID-19 vaccine. TCRdb's table, derived via immunoSEQ multiplex PCR, lists solely in-frame clones and lacks some. The table has 80,000 or so clones, about 85% seen once. The sequencing used peripheral blood, collected on day 0 of AZD1222 vaccination. The origin of the receptors is an adult in good health.

The rearrangement links TRBV25-1 to TRBJ1-4, with 9 bases identical to TRBD1. The CDR3 length is 17 residues. The J segment lost 2 bases and the V segment lost 2 bases, leaving 6 bases of the junction unmatched. Germline V lookup: CDR1 MGHDK, CDR2 SYGVNS. Written as DNA, the CDR3 is TGTGCCAGCAGTGAAAAATTAGGGACAGGGACTAATGAAAAACTGTTTTTT. It encodes CASSEKLGTGTNEKLFF.

This rearrangement joins TRBV19 to TRBJ1-2; TRBD1 matches 7 bases. CDR1 LNHDA and CDR2 SQIVND come from the germline V gene (reference sequence). Trimming removed 3 bases from V and 3 bases from J; junction bases left unmatched: 4. The CDR3 runs 14 residues. This CDR3 is CASSISGGDYGYTF. The CDR3 bases are TGTGCCAGTAGTATTTCAGGGGGGGACTATGGCTACACCTTC.

In this sample, this clone turned up once. The CDR3 nucleotides read TGCGCCAGCAGTTCCCAGGGCAACACTGAAGCTTTCTTT. It specifies CASSSQGNTEAFF. The genes are TRBV10-2 and TRBJ1-1, with D perhaps TRBD1 (5 bases). V shed 5 bases and J shed 2 bases, with 9 bases lying between them. Germline CDR1 reads WSHSY; CDR2 reads SAAADI. There are 13 residues in the CDR3.

The chain carries TRBV30 and TRBJ2-7, with D possibly matching TRBD1 (7 bases). Germline V gene sequence: CDR1 GTSNPN, CDR2 SVGIG (reference sequence). The CDR3 is 14 amino acids. V lost 3 bases and J 2 bases, leaving 14 bases between the germline ends. The CDR3 DNA reads TGTGCCTGGAGCCGCGGGACAGCTACCTACGAGCAGTACTTC. Its protein is CAWSRGTATYEQYF.

The chain recombines TRBV7-2 with TRBJ1-5; 9 nucleotides align to TRBD1. This CDR3 has 14 amino acids. J gave up 7 bases and V 5 bases, and 6 bases lay outside the gene matches. The germline gives CDR1 SGHTA, CDR2 FQGNSA. The CDR3 is CASSPRTGEQPQHF. CDR3 coding DNA: TGTGCCAGCAGCCCCCGGACAGGGGAACAGCCCCAGCATTTT.

This chain joins TRBV18 and TRBJ1-1; 8 nucleotides match TRBD1. CDR3 length equals 19 residues. The V and J ends lost 5 bases and 1 base, in that order; junction bases with no gene match: 18. Germline CDR1 and CDR2: KGHSH and LQKENI. CDR3: CASSGRTGPDRGRNTEAFF. In DNA, the CDR3 is TGTGCCAGCTCAGGTCGGACAGGGCCCGACCGAGGTCGGAACACTGAAGCTTTCTTT.

The V call is TRBV19, the J call TRBJ1-5; perhaps TRBD1 as D (6 bases). CDR1 is LNHDA, CDR2 SQIVND, per germline (reference sequence). This CDR3 is built from 13 residues. Between the trimmed V and J ends, which lost 7 bases and 2 bases, there was a span of 9 bases. Written as DNA, the CDR3 is TGTGCCAGTATACGGACAGGCAATCAGCCCCAGCATTTT. Its translation is CASIRTGNQPQHF.

The chain joins TRBV6-2 or TRBV6-3 to TRBJ1-1, with a possible D match to TRBD1 (6 bases). V was cut by 5 bases and J by 3 bases, with 13 bases left in between. The V gene's germline CDR1 is MNHEY and CDR2 SVGEGT. The CDR3 covers 14 residues. The CDR3 loop reads CASSPRGGHTEAFF. CDR3 coding DNA: TGTGCCAGCAGTCCCAGGGGTGGGCACACTGAAGCTTTCTTT.

The chain carries TRBV2 and TRBJ2-7, with D unresolved. The CDR3 is 11 residues long. CDR1 is SNHLY, CDR2 FYNNEI, per germline. V shed 7 bases and J shed 6 bases, with 10 bases lying between them. CDR3 sequence reads: CASTMVGEQYF. CDR3 in DNA: TGTGCCAGCACTATGGTAGGCGAGCAGTACTTC.